Below are 19 T cell receptor beta chains sequenced from a single sample in a study of cytomegalovirus exposure and HLA in healthy donors. This PCR relied on a set of 60 Vbeta primers and 13 Jbeta primers. Profiled with immunoSEQ multiplex PCR; TCRdb holds only in-frame clones, not every one. The repertoire has around 100,000 clones, about 80% of them found once; the top ten carry under 4.5%. Sequenced sample: PBMCs. The receptors derive from a female donor in good health and CMV-seropositive.

The J gene is TRBJ2-5, the V gene TRBV5-1; TRBD2 aligns across 10 bases. Losses at the gene ends were 4 bases for V and 0 bases for J; bases not matched to a gene: 9. CDR3 size: 17 residues. Germline-derived CDR1 and CDR2 are SGHRS and YFSETQ. CDR3 sequence (DNA): TGCGCCAGCAGCCGATGGACTAGCGGCCTCTACCAAGAGACCCAGTACTTC. Translated: CASSRWTSGLYQETQYF.

The V call is TRBV10-3, the J call TRBJ2-2, with a weak D call TRBD1 (6 bases). CDR1 ENHRY and CDR2 SYGVKD come from the germline V gene. The CDR3 totals 14 residues. V lost 0 bases to trimming and J lost 4 bases, with 6 bases between them. The DNA of the CDR3 is TGTGCCATCAGTGAGTCAGGGGGCACCGGGGAGCTGTTTTTT. As protein: CAISESGGTGELFF.

The rearrangement joins TRBV5-8 to TRBJ2-1, with TRBD2 as a possible D gene (5 bases). The V end was cut by 6 bases, the J end by 0 bases, with 10 bases between. The CDR3 sequence is 14 residues long. The germline gives CDR1 SGHTS, CDR2 YDEGEE. The CDR3 sequence is CASKAEFSYNEQFF. In DNA, the CDR3 is TGTGCCAGCAAAGCGGAATTCTCCTACAATGAGCAGTTCTTC.

The CDR3 is CASSLLFLPSGTGYGYTF. CDR3 nucleotides: TGTGCCAGCAGTTTACTCTTCCTTCCATCCGGGACAGGATATGGCTACACCTTC. The J gene is TRBJ1-2, the V gene TRBV28; 8 nucleotides line up with TRBD1. V lost 2 bases to trimming and J lost 5 bases; unmatched junction nucleotides: 16. CDR1 and CDR2 from the germline V gene are MDHEN and SYDVKM. This CDR3 region has 18 residues.

The chain combines TRBV5-6 with TRBJ2-7, with TRBD1 matching over 9 bases. CDR1 and CDR2 (germline): SGHDT, YYEEEE. The CDR3 extends over 13 amino acids. V shed 7 bases, J shed 5 bases, and the junction held 7 bases outside the gene matches. The CDR3 DNA follows: TGTGCCAGCGGTCCCGGGACAGGGAACGAGCAGTACTTC. As protein: CASGPGTGNEQYF.

The chain couples TRBV4-1 to TRBJ1-4; D is undetermined. This CDR3 region has 15 residues. Germline loops: CDR1 MGHRA, CDR2 YSYEKL. Deletions cut 1 base from V and 8 bases from J, with 14 bases between. The CDR3: CASSQGRTPTEKLFF. Written as DNA, the CDR3 is TGCGCCAGCAGCCAAGGGAGGACCCCGACGGAAAAACTGTTTTTT.

J is TRBJ2-1 and V is TRBV4-1; tentative D call: TRBD1 (6 bases). V lost 5 bases, J lost 4 bases, and 18 bases lay in between. CDR1 is MGHRA and CDR2 is YSYEKL in the germline V gene. CDR3 length equals 16 residues. In DNA, the CDR3 is TGCGCCAGCAGCACAACACAGGGACAACTGTACAATGAGCAGTTCTTC. Protein product: CASSTTQGQLYNEQFF.

Only one count was recorded for this clone. This chain joins TRBV4-2 and TRBJ1-6; 7 bases are a match to TRBD1. J lost 4 bases, V lost 3 bases, and 9 bases had no gene match. Germline CDR1 LGHNA, CDR2 YNFKEQ. This CDR3 spans 17 amino acids. CDR3 region: CASSHPIPGQYNSPLHF. The CDR3 nucleotides read TGTGCCAGCAGCCACCCCATCCCGGGACAGTATAATTCACCCCTCCACTTT.

This chain links TRBV9 with TRBJ2-5, with 7 bases that match TRBD1. The trim removed 3 bases at V and 5 bases at J, leaving 10 bases unmatched. This CDR3 is 15 amino acids long. The germline V gene has CDR1 SGDLS and CDR2 YYNGEE. The CDR3 nucleotides are TGTGCCAGCAGCGCGAAGGGGGCGACTGTGGAGACCCAGTACTTC. Residues: CASSAKGATVETQYF.

J is TRBJ2-7 and V is TRBV6-5, with D tentatively TRBD2 (5 bases). Trimming removed 5 bases from V and 5 bases from J, with 7 bases in between. This CDR3 has 11 amino acids. Germline V gene data show CDR1 as MNHEY and CDR2 as SVGAGI. This CDR3 is CASSDSDEQYF. The CDR3 DNA reads TGTGCCAGCAGTGATAGCGACGAGCAGTACTTC.

The chain carries TRBV9 and TRBJ2-1; D might be TRBD2 (7 bases). Per the germline V gene, CDR1 is SGDLS and CDR2 is YYNGEE. The CDR3 loop spans 13 amino acids. Trimming removed 3 bases from V and 8 bases from J, with 12 bases in between. The CDR3 DNA reads TGTGCCAGCAGCGCCGGAGGGGGGGATGAGCAGTTCTTC. Translation: CASSAGGGDEQFF.

This chain links TRBV6-1 with TRBJ1-1; TRBD1 is a possible D gene (5 bases). V gave up 5 bases and J gave up 0 bases, with 13 bases separating them. Germline V gene sequence: CDR1 MNHNS, CDR2 SASEGT. The CDR3 is made up of 15 amino acids. CDR3 sequence: CASSFTDRLNTEAFF. In nucleotides, the CDR3 is TGTGCCAGCAGTTTTACTGACAGATTGAACACTGAAGCTTTCTTT.

The chain joins TRBV27 to TRBJ1-5; a possible D gene is TRBD1 (6 bases). Germline CDR1 MNHEY, CDR2 SMNVEV (reference sequence). V lost 1 base and J lost 7, with 14 bases in between. The CDR3 spans 15 residues. The CDR3 coding sequence is TGTGCCAGCAGTTTATTGGCAGGGGTTGGCCAGCCCCAGCATTTT. Amino acid sequence: CASSLLAGVGQPQHF.

The chain has TRBV5-1 and TRBJ2-7, with 7 bases lining up with TRBD1. Germline V lookup: CDR1 SGHRS, CDR2 YFSETQ. The length of the CDR3 is 16 residues. V gave up 3 bases and J gave up 2 bases; unmatched junction bases: 11. The chain's CDR3 is CASSSTRQGPPYEQYF. The CDR3 coding sequence is TGCGCCAGCAGCTCCACCCGACAGGGCCCACCCTACGAGCAGTACTTC. Variable domain in full (rest from reference TRBV5-1 and TRBJ2-7): KAGVTQTPRYLIKTRGQQVTLSCSPISGHRSVSWYQQTPGQGLQFLFEYFSETQRNKGNFPGRFSGRQFSNSRSEMNVSTLELGDSALYLCASSSTRQGPPYEQYFGPGTRLTVT.

The V call is TRBV9, the J call TRBJ2-3; 9 nucleotides match TRBD2. The CDR3 consists of 14 residues. In germline, CDR1 is SGDLS, CDR2 YYNGEE. The V gene end was trimmed by 6 bases and the J gene end by 5 bases; junction bases not matched to a gene: 7. This CDR3 reads CASTRTSAGDTQYF. The CDR3 region has the DNA TGTGCCAGCACGCGGACTAGCGCGGGAGATACGCAGTATTTT.

The chain couples TRBV10-3 to TRBJ1-4, with D maybe TRBD1 (5 bases). The V end was cut by 6 bases, the J end by 3 bases, with 23 bases between. Germline V gene lookup returns CDR1 ENHRY and CDR2 SYGVKD. This CDR3 region has 18 residues. CDR3 in amino acids: CAISPQDRSLSPNEKLFF. CDR3 DNA sequence: TGTGCCATCAGCCCCCAAGACAGAAGCTTAAGCCCTAATGAAAAACTGTTTTTT.

This clone occurred once. Mismatch with germline at one junction end may stem from a read error. This CDR3 is CSSSLTEGYEQYF. CDR3 in DNA: TGTTCCAGCAGCTTAACGGAGGGGTACGAGCAGTACTTC. The chain combines TRBV7-9 with TRBJ2-7, with TRBD2 as a possible D gene (6 bases). In germline, CDR1 is SEHNR, CDR2 FQNEAQ (reference sequence). The CDR3 is 13 residues long.

The chain uses TRBV5-4 and TRBJ2-7; 7 nucleotides match TRBD1. Germline V gene sequence: CDR1 SGHNT, CDR2 YYREEE (reference sequence). This CDR3 has 14 residues. After removal of 3 bases from V and 3 bases from J, the junction contained 6 bases not matched to a gene. The CDR3 sequence is CASSSDRSGYEQYF. Here the CDR3 DNA reads TGTGCCAGCAGCTCGGACAGGTCGGGCTACGAGCAGTACTTC. Together with reference TRBV5-4 and TRBJ2-7, the CDR3 gives the full variable domain: ETGVTQSPTHLIKTRGQQVTLRCSSQSGHNTVSWYQQALGQGPQFIFQYYREEENGRGNFPPRFSGLQFPNYSSELNVNALELDDSALYLCASSSDRSGYEQYFGPGTRLTVT.

The gene calls are TRBV29-1 and TRBJ2-7, with a possible D match to TRBD1 (6 bases). Trimming took off 5 bases at V and 4 bases at J, with 15 bases between the two ends. In germline, CDR1 is SQVTM, CDR2 ANQGSEA. This CDR3 contains 13 residues. The CDR3 coding sequence is TGCAGCGTTCAATGGGGGCGCGGGTACGAGCAGTACTTC. This encodes CSVQWGRGYEQYF.